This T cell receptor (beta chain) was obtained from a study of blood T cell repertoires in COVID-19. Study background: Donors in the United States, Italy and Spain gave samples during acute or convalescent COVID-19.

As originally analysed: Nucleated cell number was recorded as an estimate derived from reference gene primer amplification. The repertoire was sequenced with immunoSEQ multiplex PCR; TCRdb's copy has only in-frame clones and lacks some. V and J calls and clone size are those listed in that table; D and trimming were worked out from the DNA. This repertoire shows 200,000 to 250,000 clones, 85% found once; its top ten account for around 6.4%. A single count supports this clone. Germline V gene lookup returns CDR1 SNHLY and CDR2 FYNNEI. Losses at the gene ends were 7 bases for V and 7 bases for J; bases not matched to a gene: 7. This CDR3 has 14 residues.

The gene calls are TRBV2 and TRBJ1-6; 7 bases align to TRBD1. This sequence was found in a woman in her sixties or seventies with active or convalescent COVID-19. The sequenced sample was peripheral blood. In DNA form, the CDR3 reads TGTGCCAGCATGAAGGGACAGCTGAATTCACCCCTCCACTTT. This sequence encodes CASMKGQLNSPLHF.